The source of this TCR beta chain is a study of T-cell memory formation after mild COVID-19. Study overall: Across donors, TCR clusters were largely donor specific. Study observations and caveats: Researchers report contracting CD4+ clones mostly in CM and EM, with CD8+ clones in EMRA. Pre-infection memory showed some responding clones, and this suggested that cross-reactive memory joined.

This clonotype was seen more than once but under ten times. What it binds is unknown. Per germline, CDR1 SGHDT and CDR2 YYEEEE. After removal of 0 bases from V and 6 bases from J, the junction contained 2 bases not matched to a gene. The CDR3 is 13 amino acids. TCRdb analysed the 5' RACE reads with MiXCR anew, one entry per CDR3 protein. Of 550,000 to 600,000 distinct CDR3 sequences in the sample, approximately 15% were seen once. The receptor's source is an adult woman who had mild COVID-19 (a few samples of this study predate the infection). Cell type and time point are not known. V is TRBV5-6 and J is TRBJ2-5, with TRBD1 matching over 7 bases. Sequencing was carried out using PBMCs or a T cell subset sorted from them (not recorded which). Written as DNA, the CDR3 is TGTGCCAGCAGCTTGGGACAGGGAAAGACCCAGTACTTC. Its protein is CASSLGQGKTQYF.